The source of this T cell receptor beta chain is a study of technical replicates of blood from a handful of donors. Sequencing used immunoSEQ multiplex PCR; TCRdb keeps in-frame clones, though not all of them. This repertoire shows around 57,000 clones, around 97% found once; its top ten account for approximately 0.18%. This TCR came from a human donor in good health. Sequencing used T cells isolated from PBMCs.

The CDR3 nucleotides read TGTGCCAGCAGCTCACTAGAAACTAGTTACCTCTCCTACGAGCAGTACTTC. This gives the protein CASSSLETSYLSYEQYF. The chain recombines TRBV14 with TRBJ2-7, with a tentative D call TRBD2 (5 bases). In germline, CDR1 is SGHDN, CDR2 FVKESK. Trimming removed 5 bases from V and 0 bases from J, with 20 bases in between. This CDR3 spans 17 amino acids.